Each of the 4 T cell receptor beta chains below was sequenced from the same sample in a study of blood T cell repertoires in COVID-19 (dated by TCRdb to 2019 to 2021). Library prep was done by the immunoSEQ multiplex PCR assay. The table comes from immuneACCESS by way of TCRdb, which keeps in-frame sequences with V and J called. Part of the clones is missing from these tables; in studies checked, under half for an unresolved V gene and the rest for unknown reasons. The sample profile shows roughly 200,000 clones; approximately 86% of them were found once. The ten most abundant clones make up about 4.7% of the sample. Specimen: PBMCs or T cells enriched from blood (not recorded which). Receptors were obtained from a woman aged 25 to 45 who had been exposed to COVID-19.

The rearrangement uses TRBV2 and TRBJ2-7; D unclear. CDR3 size: 10 residues. V shed 5 bases and J shed 4 bases, with 3 bases lying between them. CDR1 is SNHLY, CDR2 FYNNEI, per germline. CDR3 nucleotides: TGTGCCAGCAGTCAGTACGAGCAGTACTTC. Its translation: CASSQYEQYF.

The gene calls are TRBV5-1 and TRBJ2-3; possibly TRBD1 for D (6 bases). The CDR3 length is 15 residues. V lost 5 bases to trimming and J lost 4 bases, with 17 bases between them. CDR1 is SGHRS and CDR2 is YFSETQ in the germline V gene. The CDR3 loop is CASSPGTRPPDTQYF. CDR3 nucleotides: TGCGCCAGCAGTCCCGGGACAAGGCCCCCAGATACGCAGTATTTT.

V gene TRBV14 combines with J gene TRBJ1-2, with D possibly matching TRBD1 (5 bases). This CDR3 has 15 amino acids. The V gene lost 8 bases and the J gene lost 6 bases, with 22 bases spanning the gap. Germline V gives CDR1 SGHDN, CDR2 FVKESK. In DNA, the CDR3 is TGTGCCAGCGCCCGGGGATGGGGGGAAGGTAATGGCTACACCTTC. Amino acid sequence: CASARGWGEGNGYTF.

This rearrangement joins TRBV29-1 to TRBJ2-2, with 7 bases that match TRBD1. This CDR3 contains 14 residues. Germline lookup yields CDR1 SQVTM and CDR2 ANQGSEA. V lost 6 bases and J lost 5; bases outside the gene matches: 9. Here the CDR3 reads CSVEGQQGTGELFF. Written as DNA, the CDR3 is TGCAGCGTAGAGGGACAGCAAGGGACCGGGGAGCTGTTTTTT.